This entry lists 24 T cell receptor beta chains sequenced from one sample in a study of shared clonotypes between healthy human individuals (dated by TCRdb to about 2020). For the CD8 naive samples, CD45RO-negative cells were positively selected for CCR7, yielding a CD45RA+CCR7+ population from which TemRA cells were excluded. The receptor library was made with the immunoSEQ multiplex PCR assay. In its TCRdb copy, this immuneACCESS table keeps in-frame sequences only and misses some clones. Where compared with another copy, unresolved V genes explain less than half of these, and the others have no known cause. In this sample the table shows about 1.9 million clones, 93% of which occur a single time. The ten largest account for around 1.7% of the sample. Material: naive CD8+ T cells from PBMCs. In light of the paper, this sample's cell subset or site label describes: CD45RA+CCR7+. The receptors come from a man aged 18-30 years in good health. Some clones in this sample may be carry-over from other donors' samples.

The V gene is TRBV9, the J gene TRBJ1-2; D remains unclear. The CDR3 contains 15 residues. Germline CDR1 and CDR2: SGDLS and YYNGEE. V dropped 3 bases and J dropped 9 bases, with 21 bases sitting between them. DNA of the CDR3: TGTGCCAGCAGCGGAACCCCAGGTCAGCTATTGAGCTACACCTTC. Its protein product is CASSGTPGQLLSYTF.

The chain has TRBV27 and TRBJ1-1; perhaps TRBD1 as D (5 bases). CDR3 length: 14 amino acids. CDR1 is MNHEY, CDR2 SMNVEV, per germline (reference sequence). V lost 4 bases, J lost 7 bases, and 16 bases lay in between. The CDR3 protein is CASSWLGTEGEAFF. The CDR3 DNA follows: TGTGCCAGCAGTTGGCTAGGGACCGAGGGTGAAGCTTTCTTT.

The chain combines TRBV6-6 with TRBJ2-1; D is possibly TRBD1 or TRBD2 (5 bases each). The germline gives CDR1 MNHNY, CDR2 SVGAGI (reference sequence). Trimming shortened V by 0 bases and J by 4 bases, and 13 bases separated the two germline ends. The length of the CDR3 is 16 residues. CDR3 DNA sequence: TGTGCCAGCAGTTACTCGAATCTAGGGACGTACAATGAGCAGTTCTTC. Translated: CASSYSNLGTYNEQFF.

This chain uses TRBV28 with TRBJ1-1; no definite D call. V lost 5 bases to trimming and J lost 5 bases, with 15 bases between them. In germline, CDR1 is MDHEN, CDR2 SYDVKM. This CDR3 is built from 14 residues. This CDR3 is CASSPGGEGTEAFF. The DNA of the CDR3 is TGTGCCAGCAGTCCGGGTGGGGAAGGGACTGAAGCTTTCTTT.

This chain uses TRBV11-2 with TRBJ1-4; D possibly corresponds to TRBD1 (5 bases). This CDR3 region has 17 residues. The V end was cut by 5 bases, the J end by 5 bases, with 21 bases between. CDR1 and CDR2 (germline): SGHAT, FQNNGV. CDR3 sequence (DNA): TGTGCCAGCAGCCCCGGGACCAATATCGCTAAAAATGAAAAACTGTTTTTT. Residues: CASSPGTNIAKNEKLFF.

The CDR3, as DNA: TGTGCCAGCAGTTTACTAGCGGGAGGGCCAAGGGAGCTGTTTTTT. Protein product: CASSLLAGGPRELFF. This rearrangement joins TRBV27 to TRBJ2-2; TRBD2 matches at 12 bases. After removal of 2 bases from V and 9 bases from J, the junction contained 4 bases not matched to a gene. The CDR3 loop spans 15 amino acids. CDR1 is MNHEY and CDR2 is SMNVEV in the germline V gene (reference sequence).

With respect to this clone: Other DNA variants within this sample encode the same CDR3. This rearrangement joins TRBV27 to TRBJ2-3, with D possibly TRBD1 on 5 matching bases. Germline CDR1 reads MNHEY; CDR2 reads SMNVEV (reference sequence). V was clipped by 5 bases and J by 5 bases, with 11 bases between them. This CDR3 contains 13 residues. The CDR3 region is CASSPLGVDTQYF. CDR3 DNA sequence: TGTGCCAGCAGTCCCCTAGGGGTAGATACGCAGTATTTT.

The V and J genes are TRBV4-2 and TRBJ2-1; no reliable D call. V was cut by 0 bases and J by 4 bases, with 10 bases left in between. The CDR3 totals 15 residues. CDR1 LGHNA and CDR2 YNFKEQ come from the germline V gene. CDR3 residues: CASSQERVGYNEQFF. The CDR3 nucleotides are TGTGCCAGCAGCCAAGAGCGCGTCGGGTACAATGAGCAGTTCTTC.

The J gene is TRBJ1-2, the V gene TRBV7-9; tentative D call: TRBD1 (5 bases). The CDR3 is 19 residues long. Germline V gene sequence: CDR1 SEHNR, CDR2 FQNEAQ (reference sequence). Trimming pared 4 bases from V and 1 base from J, leaving 25 bases between. As DNA, the CDR3 is TGTGCCAGCAGCTACAGCGGTGCGGGACCCTCGTCTTTTAACTATGGCTACACCTTC. It specifies CASSYSGAGPSSFNYGYTF.

The V and J genes are TRBV29-1 and TRBJ2-1; no reliable D call. V was trimmed by 4 bases and J by 4 bases, leaving 11 bases between them. The germline CDR1 and CDR2 sequences are SQVTM and ANQGSEA. There are 13 residues in the CDR3. CDR3 DNA sequence: TGCAGCGTTGGGGGTCTCAAATACAATGAGCAGTTCTTC. Translation: CSVGGLKYNEQFF.

The rearrangement links TRBV6-5 to TRBJ1-4; D unclear. Germline CDR1 reads MNHEY; CDR2 reads SVGAGI. CDR3 length: 11 residues. Trimming took 4 bases from V and 12 from J, leaving 9 bases between them. The CDR3: CASSLNRELFF. The CDR3 region has the DNA TGTGCCAGCAGTTTGAACAGAGAACTGTTTTTT.

This chain links TRBV7-9 with TRBJ2-2, with D unresolved. V shed 4 bases and J shed 4 bases, with 13 bases lying between them. There are 15 residues in the CDR3. The V gene's germline CDR1 is SEHNR and CDR2 FQNEAQ (reference sequence). The CDR3 loop is CASSSSVLVTGELFF. CDR3 bases: TGTGCCAGCAGCTCTTCAGTGTTGGTCACCGGGGAGCTGTTTTTT.

The chain has TRBV2 and TRBJ1-5; the match to TRBD1 covers 12 bases. Germline lookup yields CDR1 SNHLY and CDR2 FYNNEI. CDR3 length: 18 amino acids. V lost 5 bases, J lost 0 bases, and 8 bases stayed unmatched. The CDR3: CASSPGTGGSFSNQPQHF. The CDR3 nucleotides read TGTGCCAGCAGTCCCGGGACAGGGGGCTCGTTTAGCAATCAGCCCCAGCATTTT.

The V and J genes are TRBV28 and TRBJ2-5; TRBD1 aligns across 11 bases. The germline CDR1 and CDR2 sequences are MDHEN and SYDVKM. The CDR3 runs to 15 residues. The V and J ends lost 4 bases and 3 bases, in that order; junction bases with no gene match: 4. The CDR3 region is CASSWTGGNEETQYF. DNA for the CDR3: TGTGCCAGCAGTTGGACAGGGGGCAACGAAGAGACCCAGTACTTC.

The rearrangement links TRBV27 to TRBJ1-2; D possibly corresponds to TRBD1 (5 bases). V gave up 4 bases and J gave up 2 bases, with 11 bases separating them. Germline loops: CDR1 MNHEY, CDR2 SMNVEV (reference sequence). The CDR3 has 14 amino acids. The CDR3: CASSSGPLNYGYTF. CDR3 DNA: TGTGCCAGCAGTTCAGGGCCTTTAAACTATGGCTACACCTTC.

The gene calls are TRBV7-9 and TRBJ2-3, with D unclear. The CDR3 totals 17 residues. Germline loops: CDR1 SEHNR, CDR2 FQNEAQ (reference sequence). V was cut by 7 bases and J by 1 base, with 21 bases left in between. CDR3 bases: TGTGCCAGCACCCCCAATATTCGACGGCCACGCACAGATACGCAGTATTTT. Its translation is CASTPNIRRPRTDTQYF.

This chain's CDR3 is CASNRDRGFSGANVLTF. In nucleotides, the CDR3 is TGCGCCAGTAACCGGGACAGGGGCTTCTCTGGGGCCAACGTCCTGACTTTC. The gene calls are TRBV10-1 and TRBJ2-6, with TRBD1 matching over 10 bases. Germline CDR1 WNHNN, CDR2 SYGVQD (reference sequence). Losses at the gene ends were 9 bases for V and 0 bases for J; bases not matched to a gene: 8. The CDR3 has 17 residues.

The rearrangement links TRBV6-6 to TRBJ2-3, with D possibly matching TRBD2 (6 bases). The V and J ends lost 0 bases and 5 bases respectively, with 12 bases between them. CDR1 is MNHNY, CDR2 SVGAGI, per germline (reference sequence). This CDR3 contains 15 residues. The CDR3 DNA reads as TGTGCCAGCAGTTACTCGTGGGGGGATGAAGATACGCAGTATTTT. Translated, it gives CASSYSWGDEDTQYF.

The chain recombines TRBV19 with TRBJ2-1; 11 bases align to TRBD2. Losses at the gene ends were 5 bases for V and 9 bases for J; bases not matched to a gene: 6. The CDR3 length is 14 residues. Per germline, CDR1 LNHDA and CDR2 SQIVND (reference sequence). CDR3 nucleotide sequence: TGTGCCAGTAGTTACCCGGGACTAGCGGCTGAGCAGTTCTTC. Translating it yields CASSYPGLAAEQFF.

The chain joins TRBV28 to TRBJ2-3; D not resolved. Trimming left V 6 bases short and J 3 bases short, with 13 bases between. The CDR3 loop spans 14 amino acids. CDR1 and CDR2 from the germline V gene are MDHEN and SYDVKM. The CDR3 DNA is TGTGCCAGCAGCCCTATAGGTTTAACAGATACGCAGTATTTT. This gives the protein CASSPIGLTDTQYF.

The genes are TRBV7-9 and TRBJ2-1; D is ambiguous. CDR3 length: 15 amino acids. The V and J ends lost 5 bases and 6 bases respectively, with 17 bases between them. Germline lookup yields CDR1 SEHNR and CDR2 FQNEAQ (reference sequence). CDR3 sequence: CASSTATKAGNEQFF. The DNA for the CDR3 is TGTGCCAGCAGCACGGCGACCAAGGCCGGCAATGAGCAGTTCTTC.

In regard to this clone: The conserved final phenylalanine or tryptophan is absent from the CDR3, which likely points to a read error. Because the CDR3's place on the DNA is in doubt, the DNA is left out and the CDR3 is given as listed by TCRdb. This chain joins TRBV7-9 and TRBJ1-2; the D segment call TRBD1 is taken from the table without a DNA check. The CDR3 is 13 residues long, ends included. Germline V gene data show CDR1 as SEHNR and CDR2 as FQNEAQ (reference sequence). CDR3 region: CASSAHRQELTSI.

This chain joins TRBV7-3 and TRBJ2-2, with D uncertain. Trimming removed 5 bases at V and 2 bases at J, with 12 bases between. The CDR3 has 15 residues. CDR1 is SGHTA and CDR2 is FQGTGA in the germline V gene. The CDR3 sequence is CASSPSFSNTGELFF. In nucleotides, the CDR3 is TGTGCCAGCAGCCCCTCGTTTAGTAACACCGGGGAGCTGTTTTTT.

V and J are TRBV5-6 and TRBJ2-7; the D gene is possibly TRBD1 (6 bases). Germline V gene data show CDR1 as SGHDT and CDR2 as YYEEEE. V gave up 4 bases and J gave up 6 bases, with 20 bases separating them. The CDR3 extends over 15 amino acids. The CDR3 is CASSPLGAGLGEQYF. In DNA, the CDR3 is TGTGCCAGCAGCCCCCTGGGGGCAGGCCTCGGCGAGCAGTACTTC.